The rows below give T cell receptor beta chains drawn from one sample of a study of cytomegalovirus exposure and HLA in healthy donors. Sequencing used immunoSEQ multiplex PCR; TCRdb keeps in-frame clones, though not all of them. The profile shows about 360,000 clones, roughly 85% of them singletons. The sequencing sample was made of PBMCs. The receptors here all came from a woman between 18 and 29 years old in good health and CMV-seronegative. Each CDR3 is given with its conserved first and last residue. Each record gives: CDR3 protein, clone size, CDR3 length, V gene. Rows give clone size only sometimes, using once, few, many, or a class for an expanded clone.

CDR3: CASRLGHSQYF; size: NA; length: 11; V: TRBV28
CDR3: CASSATRTSGSWASTDTQYF; size: once; length: 20; V: TRBV9
CDR3: CASGLVLGQGYVEQYF; size: NA; length: 16; V: TRBV12-5
CDR3: CASSYGRQYGYTF; size: once; length: 13; V: TRBV6-5
CDR3: CASSFSGSEAYNEQFF; size: NA; length: 16; V: TRBV10-1
CDR3: CASSLMRSQETQYF; size: NA; length: 14; V: TRBV13
CDR3: CATSRVADLSNEQFF; size: NA; length: 15; V: TRBV15
CDR3: CATRDRAGEKLFF; size: NA; length: 13; V: TRBV19
CDR3: CASHTGTGSETQYF; size: once; length: 14; V: TRBV6-1
CDR3: CASSWGTETNYGYTF; size: NA; length: 15; V: TRBV11-2
CDR3: CARTGGFFQPQHF; size: NA; length: 13; V: TRBV27
CDR3: CATLPGTGGFYEQYF; size: NA; length: 15; V: TRBV6-4
CDR3: CASSVSGGASSYNEQFF; size: NA; length: 17; V: TRBV9
CDR3: CASGTTGLTYEQYF; size: NA; length: 14; V: TRBV5-1
CDR3: CATRLAASTDTQYF; size: few; length: 14; V: TRBV7-8
CDR3: CAISDRLAGGREAYNEQFF; size: NA; length: 19; V: TRBV10-3
CDR3: CASKPAINSPLHF; size: NA; length: 13; V: TRBV6-5
CDR3: CASSQRQGLSGANVLTF; size: NA; length: 17; V: TRBV14
CDR3: CASSDSTGSLETQYF; size: NA; length: 15; V: TRBV9
CDR3: CASSLKGVFNEQYF; size: NA; length: 14; V: TRBV27
CDR3: CASSYGQGNEQFF; size: NA; length: 13; V: TRBV5-1
CDR3: CASSLGGTSNEQFF; size: NA; length: 14; V: TRBV7-2
CDR3: CASSGRDSNTEAFF; size: NA; length: 14; V: TRBV4-2
CDR3: CATDGQGYNTEAFF; size: NA; length: 14; V: TRBV28
CDR3: CASGLAGGSTDTQYF; size: NA; length: 15; V: TRBV2
CDR3: CASSPGSNSGNTIYF; size: few; length: 15; V: TRBV5-4
CDR3: CSVPGQGPEAFF; size: NA; length: 12; V: TRBV29-1
CDR3: CASKGTRDGVFSGNTIYF; size: NA; length: 18; V: TRBV5-5